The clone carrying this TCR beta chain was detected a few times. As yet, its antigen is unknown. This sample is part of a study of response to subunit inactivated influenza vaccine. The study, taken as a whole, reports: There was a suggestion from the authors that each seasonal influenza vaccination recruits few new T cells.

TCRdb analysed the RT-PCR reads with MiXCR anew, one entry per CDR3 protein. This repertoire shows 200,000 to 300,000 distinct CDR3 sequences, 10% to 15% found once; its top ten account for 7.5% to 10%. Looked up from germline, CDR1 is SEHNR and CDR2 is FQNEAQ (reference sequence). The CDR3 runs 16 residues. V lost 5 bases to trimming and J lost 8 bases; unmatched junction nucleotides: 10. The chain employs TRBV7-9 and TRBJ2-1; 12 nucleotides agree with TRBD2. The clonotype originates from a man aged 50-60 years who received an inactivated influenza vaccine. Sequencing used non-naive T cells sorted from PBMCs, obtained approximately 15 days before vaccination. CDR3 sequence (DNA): TGTGCCAGCAGCCAGCTAGCGGGGGGGCCCGTGGATGAGCAGTTCTTC. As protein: CASSQLAGGPVDEQFF.